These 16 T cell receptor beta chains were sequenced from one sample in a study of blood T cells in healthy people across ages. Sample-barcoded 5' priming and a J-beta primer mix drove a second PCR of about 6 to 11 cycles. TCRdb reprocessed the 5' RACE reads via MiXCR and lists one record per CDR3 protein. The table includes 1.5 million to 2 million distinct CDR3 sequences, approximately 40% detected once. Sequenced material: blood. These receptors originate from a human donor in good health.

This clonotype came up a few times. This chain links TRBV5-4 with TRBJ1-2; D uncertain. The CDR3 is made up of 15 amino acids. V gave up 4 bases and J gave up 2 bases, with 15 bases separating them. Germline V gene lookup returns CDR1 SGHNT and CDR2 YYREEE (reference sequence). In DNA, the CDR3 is TGTGCCAGCAGCCCGACCCACTCCCAAAACTATGGCTACACCTTC. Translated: CASSPTHSQNYGYTF.

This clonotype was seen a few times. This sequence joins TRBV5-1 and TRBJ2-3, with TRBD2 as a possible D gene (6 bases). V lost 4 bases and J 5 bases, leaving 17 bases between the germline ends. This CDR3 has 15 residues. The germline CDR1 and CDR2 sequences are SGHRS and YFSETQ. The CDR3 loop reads CASSQNLGGGDTQYF. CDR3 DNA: TGCGCCAGCAGCCAAAATTTGGGGGGTGGAGATACGCAGTATTTT.

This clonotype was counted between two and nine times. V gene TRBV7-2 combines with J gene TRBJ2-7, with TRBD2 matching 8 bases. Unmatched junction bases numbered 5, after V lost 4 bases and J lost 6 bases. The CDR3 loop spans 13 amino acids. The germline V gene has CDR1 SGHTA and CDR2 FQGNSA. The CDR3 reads CASSWGLESEQYF. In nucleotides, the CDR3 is TGTGCCAGCAGCTGGGGACTAGAGAGCGAGCAGTACTTC.

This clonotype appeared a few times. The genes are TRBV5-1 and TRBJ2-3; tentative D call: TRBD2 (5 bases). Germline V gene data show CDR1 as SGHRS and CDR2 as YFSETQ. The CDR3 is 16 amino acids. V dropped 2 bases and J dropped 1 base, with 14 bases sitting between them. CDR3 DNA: TGCGCCAGCAGCTTCGAAAGAGGGCGGGGCACAGATACGCAGTATTTT. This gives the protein CASSFERGRGTDTQYF.

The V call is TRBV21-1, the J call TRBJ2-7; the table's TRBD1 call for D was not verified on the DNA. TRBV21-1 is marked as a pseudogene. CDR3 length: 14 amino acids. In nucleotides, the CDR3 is TGTGCCAGCGGCAAACGTCCCAGAACCTACGAGCAGTACTTC. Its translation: CASGKRPRTYEQYF.

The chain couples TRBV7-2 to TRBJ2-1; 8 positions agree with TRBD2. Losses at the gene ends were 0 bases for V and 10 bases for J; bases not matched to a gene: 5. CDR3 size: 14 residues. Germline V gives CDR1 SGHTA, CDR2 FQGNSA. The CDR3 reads CASSLASGVREQFF. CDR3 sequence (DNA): TGTGCCAGCAGCTTAGCTAGCGGGGTCAGAGAGCAGTTCTTC.

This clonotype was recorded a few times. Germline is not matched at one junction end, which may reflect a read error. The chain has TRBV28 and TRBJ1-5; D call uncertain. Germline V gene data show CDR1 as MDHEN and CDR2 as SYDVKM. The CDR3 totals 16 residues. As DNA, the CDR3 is TGTGTCAGCAGTTTATTGGTCCGGAATAGCAATCAGCCCCAGCATTTT. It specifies CVSSLLVRNSNQPQHF. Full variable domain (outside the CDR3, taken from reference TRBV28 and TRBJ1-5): DVKVTQSSRYLVKRTGEKVFLECVQDMDHENMFWYRQDPGLGLRLIYFSYDVKMKEKGDIPEGYSVSREKKERFSLILESASTNQTSMYLCVSSLLVRNSNQPQHFGDGTRLSIL.

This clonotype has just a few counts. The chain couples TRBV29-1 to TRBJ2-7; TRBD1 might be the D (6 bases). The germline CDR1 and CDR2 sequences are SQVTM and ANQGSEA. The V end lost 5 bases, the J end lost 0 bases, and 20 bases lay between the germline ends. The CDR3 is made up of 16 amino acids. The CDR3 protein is CSVTFSGTLRSYEQYF. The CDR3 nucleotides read TGCAGCGTTACCTTTTCCGGGACACTACGCTCCTACGAGCAGTACTTC.

The CDR3 sequence is CASSAGTRAANEKLFF. CDR3 nucleotides: TGTGCCAGCAGCGCTGGAACAAGGGCGGCTAATGAAAAACTGTTTTTT. The V call is TRBV5-5, the J call TRBJ1-4; D uncertain. Deletions cut 4 bases from V and 3 bases from J, with 16 bases between. Germline assignment: CDR1 SGHKS and CDR2 YYEKEE (reference sequence). CDR3 size: 16 residues.

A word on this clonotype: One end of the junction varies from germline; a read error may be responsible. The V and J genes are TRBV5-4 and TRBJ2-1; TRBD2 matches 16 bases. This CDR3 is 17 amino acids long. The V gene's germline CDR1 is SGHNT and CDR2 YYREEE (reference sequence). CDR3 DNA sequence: TGTGCCGGCAGCTTGGCCTCGGGACTAGCGGGGGGGAATGAGCAGTTCTTC. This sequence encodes CAGSLASGLAGGNEQFF.

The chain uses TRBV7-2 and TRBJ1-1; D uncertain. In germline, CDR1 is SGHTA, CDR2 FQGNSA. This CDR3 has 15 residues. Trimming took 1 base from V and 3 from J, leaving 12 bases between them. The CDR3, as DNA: TGTGCCAGCAGCTTAGACGGCCCCCGGTACACTGAAGCTTTCTTT. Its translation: CASSLDGPRYTEAFF.

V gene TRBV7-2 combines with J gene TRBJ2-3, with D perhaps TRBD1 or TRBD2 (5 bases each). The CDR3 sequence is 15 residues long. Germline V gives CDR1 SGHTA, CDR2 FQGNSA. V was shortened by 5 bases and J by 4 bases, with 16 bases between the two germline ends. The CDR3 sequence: CASSPRDGFADTQYF. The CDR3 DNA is TGTGCCAGCAGCCCTCGGGACGGATTCGCAGATACGCAGTATTTT. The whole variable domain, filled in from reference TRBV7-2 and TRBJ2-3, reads GAGVSQSPSNKVTEKGKDVELRCDPISGHTALYWYRQSLGQGLEFLIYFQGNSAPDKSGLPSDRFSAERTGGSVSTLTIQRTQQEDSAVYLCASSPRDGFADTQYFGPGTRLTVL.

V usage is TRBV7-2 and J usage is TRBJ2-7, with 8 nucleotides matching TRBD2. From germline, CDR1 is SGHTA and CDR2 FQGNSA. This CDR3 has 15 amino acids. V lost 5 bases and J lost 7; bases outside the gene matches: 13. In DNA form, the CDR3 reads TGTGCCAGCAGCGCTCGGCGGGGGGCCTCTGGGGAGCAGTACTTC. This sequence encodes CASSARRGASGEQYF.

The CDR3 nucleotides read TGCGCCAGCAGCTTGGGGGTGAATGGCGAGCAGTACTTC. Translation gives CASSLGVNGEQYF. The chain employs TRBV5-1 and TRBJ2-4, with D uncertain. The J call may be faulty, since TRBJ2-7 better matches the DNA end. The CDR3 is 13 residues long. Germline V CDR1 and CDR2: SGHRS, YFSETQ.

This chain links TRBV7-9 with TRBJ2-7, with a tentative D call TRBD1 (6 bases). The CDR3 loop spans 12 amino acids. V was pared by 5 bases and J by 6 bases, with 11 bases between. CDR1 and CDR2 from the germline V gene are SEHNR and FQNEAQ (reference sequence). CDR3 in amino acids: CASSPGQSEQYF. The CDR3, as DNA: TGTGCCAGCAGCCCCGGACAGTCCGAGCAGTACTTC. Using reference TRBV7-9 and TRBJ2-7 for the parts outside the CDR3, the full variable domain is DTGVSQNPRHKITKRGQNVTFRCDPISEHNRLYWYRQTLGQGPEFLTYFQNEAQLEKSRLLSDRFSAERPKGSFSTLEIQRTEQGDSAMYLCASSPGQSEQYFGPGTRLTVT.

The CDR3 loop reads CATSRGVTYEQYF. The CDR3 DNA reads TGTGCCACCAGCAGAGGAGTCACCTACGAGCAGTACTTC. The J gene is TRBJ2-7, the V gene TRBV15; D remains unclear. The ends were cut back, 1 base at V and 2 bases at J, with 6 bases in the middle. This CDR3 comprises 13 residues. Germline lookup yields CDR1 LNHNV and CDR2 YYDKDF (reference sequence).